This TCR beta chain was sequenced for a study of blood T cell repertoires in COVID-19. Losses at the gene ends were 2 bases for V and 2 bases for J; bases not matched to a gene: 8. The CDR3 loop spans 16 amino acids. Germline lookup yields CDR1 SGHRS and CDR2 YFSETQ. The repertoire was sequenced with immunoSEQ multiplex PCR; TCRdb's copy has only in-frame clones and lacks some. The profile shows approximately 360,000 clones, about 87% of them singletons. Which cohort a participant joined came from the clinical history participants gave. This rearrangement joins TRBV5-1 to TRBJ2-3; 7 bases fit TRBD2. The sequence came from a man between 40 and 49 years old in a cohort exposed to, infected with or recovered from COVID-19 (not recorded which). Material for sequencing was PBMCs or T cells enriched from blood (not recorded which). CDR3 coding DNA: TGCGCCAGCAGCTTTTCCGGCGGGACTAACACAGATACGCAGTATTTT. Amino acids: CASSFSGGTNTDTQYF.